Below are 21 T cell receptor beta chains sequenced from a single sample in a study of read filtering for tumor transcriptome and immune sequencing. The library was built from about 400 ng RNA with molecular barcoded adaptors for alpha/delta and beta/gamma chains. TCRdb independently ran MiXCR on the reads; one entry per CDR3 protein. The sample has about 35,000 distinct CDR3 sequences; 14% are singletons. Sequencing was done on a sample of a population of CD138-negative cells sorted from bone marrow. The receptors stem from a donor aged 40 or over with multiple myeloma.

Comments on this clonotype: A single base separates this from a much larger clone, so it may be a read error. This chain links TRBV29-1 with TRBJ1-2; TRBD1 matches at 8 bases. J was trimmed by 6 bases and V by 2 bases; bases with no gene match: 5. This CDR3 spans 13 amino acids. Germline assignment: CDR1 SQVTM and CDR2 ANQGSEA. The CDR3 DNA sequence: TGCAGCGTTGAAAGAGGACAGGGAAATGGCTACACCTTC. This gives the protein CSVERGQGNGYTF.

The sample holds many counts of this clonotype. The chain combines TRBV7-9 with TRBJ1-1; D uncertain. This CDR3 has 11 amino acids. CDR1 and CDR2 (germline): SEHNR, FQNEAQ (reference sequence). V lost 5 bases to trimming and J lost 8 bases, with 9 bases between them. The CDR3 DNA reads as TGTGCCAGCAGCCCCCCGGCCGAAGCTTTCTTT. It translates to CASSPPAEAFF.

This clonotype was seen a few times. A much larger clone sits a single nucleotide away, making a read error possible. The genes are TRBV7-9 and TRBJ2-3; D is unresolved. This CDR3 region has 12 residues. The germline CDR1 and CDR2 sequences are SEHNR and FQNEAQ (reference sequence). In nucleotides, the CDR3 is TGTGCCAGCAGCTCTTTATCAGATATGCAGTATTTT. This gives the protein CASSSLSDMQYF.

This clonotype showed up many times. This chain uses TRBV6-2 or TRBV6-3 with TRBJ2-5; TRBD2 matches 7 bases. CDR1 and CDR2 (germline): MNHEY, SVGEGT. The CDR3 length is 15 residues. The trim removed 6 bases at V and 1 base at J, leaving 8 bases unmatched. For the CDR3, the DNA is TGTGCCAGCAGCCCCGGAGCGGGGCCCCAAGAGACCCAGTACTTC. Translating it yields CASSPGAGPQETQYF.

This clonotype has just a few counts. This sequence joins TRBV2 and TRBJ1-3; the D is unclear. Germline V gene lookup returns CDR1 SNHLY and CDR2 FYNNEI. Trimming removed 7 bases from V and 0 bases from J, with 7 bases in between. The CDR3 spans 13 residues. CDR3 loop: CASTRRSGNTIYF. CDR3 nucleotide sequence: TGTGCCAGCACGCGCCGCTCTGGAAACACCATATATTTT.

This clonotype appeared many times. This sequence joins TRBV4-1 and TRBJ1-2; TRBD1 might be the D (5 bases). Trimming left V 2 bases short and J 6 bases short, with 19 bases between. Germline-derived CDR1 and CDR2 are MGHRA and YSYEKL. The CDR3 sequence is 16 residues long. In DNA, the CDR3 is TGCGCCAGCAGCCAATCCTGGACACGTGGGCCGAATGGCTACACCTTC. Its translation is CASSQSWTRGPNGYTF.

A note on this clonotype: The junction and the germline gene differ at one end; a read error may be behind it. The rearrangement uses TRBV27 and TRBJ1-2; a possible D gene is TRBD1 (6 bases). This CDR3 has 14 residues. Germline-derived CDR1 and CDR2 are MNHEY and SMNVEV (reference sequence). Here the CDR3 reads CASSLGGRAYGCTF. The CDR3 DNA sequence: TGTGCCAGCAGTTTAGGGGGCAGGGCCTATGGCTGCACCTTC.

This clonotype has at least ten counts. The genes are TRBV2 and TRBJ2-5, with D uncertain. CDR3 size: 11 residues. V lost 7 bases, J lost 7 bases, and 10 bases lay in between. The germline V gene has CDR1 SNHLY and CDR2 FYNNEI. The CDR3 DNA sequence: TGTGCCAGCACGGCCCAGGCGACCCAGTACTTC. This sequence encodes CASTAQATQYF.

The rearrangement links TRBV5-1 to TRBJ2-7, with 8 bases that match TRBD2. Germline loops: CDR1 SGHRS, CDR2 YFSETQ. The length of the CDR3 is 14 residues. J gave up 0 bases and V 4 bases, and 3 bases lay outside the gene matches. CDR3 DNA: TGCGCCAGCAGCGCACTAGCGGCCTCCTACGAGCAGTACTTC. Translation gives CASSALAASYEQYF.

In its sample, this clonotype was seen many times. The J gene is TRBJ2-1, the V gene TRBV4-1; perhaps D is TRBD1 or TRBD2 (5 bases each). Trimming stripped 1 base from V and 4 bases from J, with 8 bases between. The CDR3 covers 14 residues. CDR1 MGHRA and CDR2 YSYEKL come from the germline V gene. CDR3 DNA sequence: TGCGCCAGCAGCCAAGTGGGGGTTTACAATGAGCAGTTCTTC. Amino acid sequence: CASSQVGVYNEQFF.

This clonotype has at least ten counts. The chain is built from TRBV20-1 and TRBJ2-5; D tentatively reads TRBD1 or TRBD2 (5 bases each). The length of the CDR3 is 12 residues. In germline, CDR1 is DFQATT, CDR2 SNEGSKA (reference sequence). Trimming left V 5 bases short and J 4 bases short, with 11 bases between. Here the CDR3 reads CSAGDDGETQYF. The CDR3 DNA is TGCAGTGCTGGGGACGATGGAGAGACCCAGTACTTC.

This clonotype was observed many times. V gene TRBV12-3 or TRBV12-4 combines with J gene TRBJ2-3; unclear D gene. The CDR3 loop spans 12 amino acids. V lost 4 bases and J 11 bases, leaving 13 bases between the germline ends. The CDR3 here is CASSSGWDRQYF. Here the CDR3 DNA reads TGTGCCAGCAGTTCCGGTTGGGATCGGCAGTATTTT.

This clonotype has ten or more counts. The V call is TRBV4-1, the J call TRBJ1-1; D not resolved. The V end lost 8 bases, the J end lost 7 bases, and 14 bases lay between the germline ends. The CDR3 covers 12 residues. Germline V lookup: CDR1 MGHRA, CDR2 YSYEKL. The CDR3 DNA is TGCGCCAGCTTGGCAGAACGGGGTGAAGCTTTCTTT. Amino acids: CASLAERGEAFF.

This clonotype has a count of ten or more. The V and J genes are TRBV15 and TRBJ2-5, with 9 bases identical to TRBD1. CDR1 and CDR2 (germline): LNHNV, YYDKDF (reference sequence). V was clipped by 1 base and J by 3 bases; unmatched bases: 3. The CDR3 consists of 15 residues. Written as DNA, the CDR3 is TGTGCCACCAGCAGAGCCGGACAGGGGAAAGAGACCCAGTACTTC. This gives the protein CATSRAGQGKETQYF.

This clonotype has a count of ten or more. The rearrangement joins TRBV2 to TRBJ2-1; D is undetermined. The germline V and J ends were trimmed by 8 bases and 2 bases, with 10 bases remaining between them. CDR1 is SNHLY and CDR2 is FYNNEI in the germline V gene. This CDR3 has 13 amino acids. CDR3 protein: CASLSSTYNEQFF. The CDR3 region has the DNA TGTGCCAGCCTTAGCTCCACCTACAATGAGCAGTTCTTC.

Only one count was recorded for this clonotype. The chain combines TRBV12-3 or TRBV12-4 with TRBJ1-2, with a tentative D call TRBD1 (6 bases). The CDR3 has 15 residues. V lost 11 bases and J 7 bases, leaving 26 bases between the germline ends. CDR3 in amino acids: CACWGPGSYKTGYTF. The CDR3 region has the DNA TGTGCCTGCTGGGGGCCGGGATCTTATAAGACTGGCTACACCTTC.

This clonotype was seen many times. The chain has TRBV7-9 and TRBJ2-3; 11 bases are shared with TRBD2. The germline gives CDR1 SEHNR, CDR2 FQNEAQ (reference sequence). This CDR3 is 15 amino acids long. J gave up 3 bases and V 5 bases, and 4 bases lay outside the gene matches. The CDR3: CASSLTSGSTDTQYF. CDR3 bases: TGTGCCAGCAGCCTCACTAGCGGGAGTACAGATACGCAGTATTTT.

This clonotype was observed at least ten times. A much larger clone lies one base from this, so it may be a read error. This chain uses TRBV20-1 with TRBJ2-1, with D maybe TRBD2 (7 bases). The CDR3 extends over 13 amino acids. Germline loops: CDR1 DFQATT, CDR2 SNEGSKA (reference sequence). The CDR3 DNA is TGCAGCGCTCAGCGGGACAACTACAATGGGCAGTTCTTC. It is translated as CSAQRDNYNGQFF.

The sample holds many counts of this clonotype. The chain has TRBV5-1 and TRBJ1-2, with a weak D call TRBD1 (5 bases). This CDR3 has 14 residues. V was cut by 3 bases and J by 8 bases, with 17 bases left in between. Germline CDR1 and CDR2: SGHRS and YFSETQ. CDR3 loop: CASSSGGDSGGYTF. CDR3 sequence (DNA): TGCGCCAGCAGCTCGGGAGGGGACTCAGGCGGCTACACCTTC. The full variable domain, in which reference TRBV5-1 and TRBJ1-2 provide the parts outside the CDR3, is KAGVTQTPRYLIKTRGQQVTLSCSPISGHRSVSWYQQTPGQGLQFLFEYFSETQRNKGNFPGRFSGRQFSNSRSEMNVSTLELGDSALYLCASSSGGDSGGYTFGSGTRLTVV.

This clonotype showed up many times. The chain uses TRBV19 and TRBJ2-4, with D hard to call. The V end lost 3 bases, the J end lost 7 bases, and 13 bases lay between the germline ends. CDR1 LNHDA and CDR2 SQIVND come from the germline V gene (reference sequence). The CDR3 has 14 residues. As DNA, the CDR3 is TGTGCCAGTAGTATTGTCCTGGAAAGCAACATTCAGTACTTC. Its translation is CASSIVLESNIQYF.

At least ten counts were recorded for this clonotype. The chain links TRBV11-3 to TRBJ1-1, with D tentatively TRBD1 (6 bases). Looked up from germline, CDR1 is SGHNT and CDR2 is YENEEA. The ends were cut back, 5 bases at V and 5 bases at J, with 21 bases in the middle. CDR3 length: 16 residues. CDR3 sequence: CASSPPRGPVRTEAFF. CDR3 coding DNA: TGTGCCAGCAGCCCCCCCCGGGGGCCGGTTAGGACTGAAGCTTTCTTT.